The 32 T cell receptor beta chains below come from one sample, sequenced in a study of human T cells and chemical hapten exposure. Time point denoted: patch test 2, 6 weeks after DPC sensitization. Treatment defined: therapeutic diphenylcyclopropenone sensitization with weekly scalp DPC. TCRdb reprocessed the RACE reads via MiXCR and lists one record per CDR3 protein. Altogether fewer than 80,000 distinct CDR3 sequences are present, about a tenth being singletons, with the ten largest covering around 6.8%. This material consisted of whole blood, taken in connection with sensitization to the hapten diphenylcyclopropenone (DPC). Receptors were obtained from a woman in her forties or fifties with alopecia areata. Some clones in this sample may be carry-over from other donors' samples.

This clonotype was counted a few times. This chain connects TRBV29-1 to TRBJ2-5, with D hard to call. CDR1 and CDR2 from the germline V gene are SQVTM and ANQGSEA. The CDR3 sequence is 11 residues long. V lost 8 bases and J lost 5, with 12 bases in between. The CDR3 protein is CSSTRSETQYF. The CDR3, as DNA: TGCAGCTCAACACGGTCGGAGACCCAGTACTTC. The full variable domain, rest sourced from reference TRBV29-1 and TRBJ2-5, is SAVISQKPSRDICQRGTSLTIQCQVDSQVTMMFWYRQQPGQSLTLIATANQGSEATYESGFVIDKFPISRPNLTFSTLTVSNMSPEDSSIYLCSSTRSETQYFGPGTRLLVL.

The CDR3 DNA reads as TGCGCCAGCAGCTTGCTGGGGGGGCAAGAGACCCAGTACTTC. Translated, it gives CASSLLGGQETQYF. This chain connects TRBV5-1 to TRBJ2-5; 7 nucleotides agree with TRBD2. Trimming took 1 base from V and 2 from J; bases not matched to a gene: 2. Germline CDR1 is SGHRS and CDR2 is YFSETQ. This CDR3 spans 14 amino acids. The complete variable domain, with remaining parts taken from reference TRBV5-1 and TRBJ2-5, reads KAGVTQTPRYLIKTRGQQVTLSCSPISGHRSVSWYQQTPGQGLQFLFEYFSETQRNKGNFPGRFSGRQFSNSRSEMNVSTLELGDSALYLCASSLLGGQETQYFGPGTRLLVL.

This clonotype was found many times. This chain joins TRBV10-3 and TRBJ2-3; 9 bases map to TRBD2. From germline, CDR1 is ENHRY and CDR2 SYGVKD. V trimming: 5 bases; J trimming: 3 bases; junction bases outside the gene matches: 12. The CDR3 sequence is 17 residues long. CDR3 sequence reads: CAISTYSGSMATDTQYF. The CDR3 coding sequence is TGTGCCATCAGTACCTATAGCGGGAGTATGGCTACAGATACGCAGTATTTT.

This clonotype was found many times. V usage is TRBV5-1 and J usage is TRBJ2-7; D unclear. V lost 2 bases, J lost 3 bases, and 18 bases lay in between. Germline V gene lookup returns CDR1 SGHRS and CDR2 YFSETQ. This CDR3 region has 16 residues. CDR3 residues: CASSLHPGSAVYEQYF. The CDR3 DNA sequence: TGCGCCAGCAGCTTACATCCCGGGTCGGCGGTCTACGAGCAGTACTTC.

At least ten counts were recorded for this clonotype. The chain combines TRBV7-9 with TRBJ2-1; D perhaps matches TRBD1 (5 bases). The germline gives CDR1 SEHNR, CDR2 FQNEAQ (reference sequence). The length of the CDR3 is 13 residues. The V end lost 2 bases, the J end lost 9 bases, and 11 bases lay between the germline ends. CDR3 sequence reads: CASSLIGVTEQFF. In DNA form, the CDR3 reads TGTGCCAGCAGCTTAATAGGGGTAACTGAGCAGTTCTTC.

This clonotype was picked up one time. This chain joins TRBV29-1 and TRBJ1-1; D is perhaps TRBD1 (6 bases). This CDR3 has 12 residues. CDR1 SQVTM and CDR2 ANQGSEA come from the germline V gene. V was clipped by 5 bases and J by 5 bases, with 12 bases between them. CDR3 amino acids: CSVMGAETEAFF. The CDR3 DNA is TGCAGCGTTATGGGGGCGGAAACTGAAGCTTTCTTT. Full variable domain (remainder filled in from reference TRBV29-1 and TRBJ1-1): SAVISQKPSRDICQRGTSLTIQCQVDSQVTMMFWYRQQPGQSLTLIATANQGSEATYESGFVIDKFPISRPNLTFSTLTVSNMSPEDSSIYLCSVMGAETEAFFGQGTRLTVV.

This clonotype was observed at least ten times. V gene TRBV5-4 combines with J gene TRBJ2-7, with 10 bases identical to TRBD1. J was trimmed by 5 bases and V by 4 bases; bases with no gene match: 6. From germline, CDR1 is SGHNT and CDR2 YYREEE (reference sequence). This CDR3 has 14 residues. The CDR3 nucleotides are TGTGCCAGCAGCGTGGACAGGGGGACCAACGAGCAGTACTTC. Residues: CASSVDRGTNEQYF.

In its sample, this clonotype was seen once. The genes are TRBV3-1 and TRBJ2-4; no reliable D call. CDR1 and CDR2 from the germline V gene are LGHDT and YNNKEL (reference sequence). V lost 3 bases, J lost 10 bases, and 13 bases lay in between. The CDR3 runs to 13 residues. CDR3 DNA: TGTGCCAGCAGCCAGGGATCGGTAGGGATTCAGTACTTC. It is translated as CASSQGSVGIQYF.

The V gene is TRBV29-1, the J gene TRBJ2-5; 9 bases agree with TRBD1. This CDR3 has 12 amino acids. The trim removed 6 bases at V and 4 bases at J, leaving 3 bases unmatched. Germline CDR1 and CDR2: SQVTM and ANQGSEA. CDR3 protein: CSVPTGGETQYF. Here the CDR3 DNA reads TGCAGCGTCCCGACAGGGGGAGAGACCCAGTACTTC. The full variable domain, with the rest looked up from reference TRBV29-1 and TRBJ2-5, is SAVISQKPSRDICQRGTSLTIQCQVDSQVTMMFWYRQQPGQSLTLIATANQGSEATYESGFVIDKFPISRPNLTFSTLTVSNMSPEDSSIYLCSVPTGGETQYFGPGTRLLVL.

This sequence joins TRBV12-3 or TRBV12-4 and TRBJ2-1, with 14 bases that match TRBD2. The CDR3 is 15 amino acids. With 7 bases clipped from V and 6 bases from J, the junction kept 5 bases outside the gene matches. The CDR3: CASTLTSGRVNEQFF. CDR3 DNA sequence: TGTGCCAGCACCCTGACTAGCGGGAGGGTCAATGAGCAGTTCTTC.

This clonotype was recorded many times. This chain uses TRBV29-1 with TRBJ2-7; 8 bases fit TRBD2. In germline, CDR1 is SQVTM, CDR2 ANQGSEA. The CDR3 is 14 amino acids. J gave up 7 bases and V 4 bases, and 12 bases lay outside the gene matches. The CDR3 sequence is CSVGVAAGGREQYF. The CDR3 DNA follows: TGCAGCGTTGGAGTGGCGGCGGGGGGCCGGGAGCAGTACTTC.

The gene calls are TRBV5-5 and TRBJ1-2, with D hard to call. Germline CDR1 SGHKS, CDR2 YYEKEE (reference sequence). This CDR3 has 13 residues. Trimming shortened V by 6 bases and J by 8 bases, and 17 bases separated the two germline ends. CDR3 DNA: TGTGCCAGCAATATTGACCCAGCTAGAGGCTACACCTTC. This sequence encodes CASNIDPARGYTF.

This clonotype was observed at least ten times. The chain has TRBV4-1 and TRBJ2-5, with D tentatively TRBD1 or TRBD2 (7 bases each). There are 18 residues in the CDR3. CDR1 is MGHRA and CDR2 is YSYEKL in the germline V gene. Between the trimmed V and J ends, which lost 1 base and 3 bases, there was a span of 21 bases. CDR3 DNA: TGCGCCAGCAGCCAAGGGTTTGACAGCGGGACAGATAAAGAGACCCAGTACTTC. Translated: CASSQGFDSGTDKETQYF.

This clonotype appeared many times. The rearrangement links TRBV7-9 to TRBJ1-1; D is ambiguous. CDR1 is SEHNR and CDR2 is FQNEAQ in the germline V gene (reference sequence). Trimming took 3 bases from V and 4 from J, leaving 9 bases between them. This CDR3 has 13 amino acids. The CDR3 DNA follows: TGTGCCAGCAGCTTTGGCAGTGGCACTGAAGCTTTCTTT. Protein sequence: CASSFGSGTEAFF.

This clonotype has just a few counts. The chain is built from TRBV24-1 and TRBJ2-2; 8 nucleotides line up with TRBD1. Trimming removed 4 bases from V and 3 bases from J; junction bases left unmatched: 9. Per the germline V gene, CDR1 is KGHDR and CDR2 is SFDVKD. The CDR3 has 17 residues. CDR3 in DNA: TGTGCCACCAGTGACCTCCTAGGACAGGGCGACACCGGGGAGCTGTTTTTT. Translated, it gives CATSDLLGQGDTGELFF.

The chain recombines TRBV29-1 with TRBJ2-7; 8 bases fit TRBD2. Looked up from germline, CDR1 is SQVTM and CDR2 is ANQGSEA. The CDR3 sequence is 11 residues long. The trim removed 6 bases at V and 4 bases at J, leaving 2 bases unmatched. The CDR3 spells CSVLAAYEQYF. In DNA, the CDR3 is TGCAGCGTACTAGCGGCATACGAGCAGTACTTC.

This clonotype was seen more than once but under ten times. The chain links TRBV6-2 or TRBV6-3 to TRBJ2-2, with TRBD2 identical over 8 bases. The V segment lost 6 bases and the J segment 6 bases; nucleotides outside the gene matches: 3. The CDR3 is made up of 13 amino acids. From germline, CDR1 is MNHEY and CDR2 SVGEGT. CDR3 sequence reads: CASRQLAAGELFF. CDR3 nucleotide sequence: TGTGCCAGCAGGCAACTAGCGGCCGGGGAGCTGTTTTTT.

This clonotype was seen many times. This chain uses TRBV12-5 with TRBJ2-6, with 8 bases that match TRBD1. The CDR3 consists of 15 residues. Germline V gene lookup returns CDR1 LGHNT and CDR2 FRNRAP. V lost 4 bases to trimming and J lost 7 bases; unmatched junction nucleotides: 6. The CDR3 here is CASGSDRGEANVLTF. CDR3 nucleotide sequence: TGTGCTAGTGGTTCCGACAGGGGAGAAGCCAACGTCCTGACTTTC.

The V gene is TRBV20-1, the J gene TRBJ2-5, with TRBD1 matching over 7 bases. V lost 0 bases, J lost 3 bases, and 16 bases stayed unmatched. Germline V gene lookup returns CDR1 DFQATT and CDR2 SNEGSKA (reference sequence). CDR3 length: 18 residues. CDR3 in amino acids: CSARDRQKRSQGEETQYF. The CDR3 DNA follows: TGCAGTGCTAGAGATCGGCAGAAGAGGTCTCAGGGGGAAGAGACCCAGTACTTC.

This clonotype was observed many times. The chain combines TRBV10-3 with TRBJ1-1, with D perhaps TRBD1 (5 bases). The CDR3 is made up of 14 amino acids. Germline lookup yields CDR1 ENHRY and CDR2 SYGVKD. Trimming cost V 9 bases and J 1 base, with 15 bases left between them. In nucleotides, the CDR3 is TGTGCCATTCGGAATACAGGCTCGAACACTGAAGCTTTCTTT. Its protein product is CAIRNTGSNTEAFF.

This clonotype was counted ten times or more. The V and J genes are TRBV30 and TRBJ1-3; D might be TRBD1 (6 bases). Trimming cost V 0 bases and J 0 bases, with 18 bases left between them. Germline V lookup: CDR1 GTSNPN, CDR2 SVGIG (reference sequence). The CDR3 has 18 residues. CDR3 sequence reads: CAWSVIRGDYSSGNTIYF. Written as DNA, the CDR3 is TGTGCCTGGAGTGTTATAAGGGGGGATTATAGCTCTGGAAACACCATATATTTT.

This chain joins TRBV10-3 and TRBJ2-7, with D possibly being TRBD2 (5 bases). The CDR3 is 15 amino acids. Trimming left V 4 bases short and J 5 bases short, with 18 bases between. The germline V gene has CDR1 ENHRY and CDR2 SYGVKD. The CDR3 sequence: CAISGGVREGHEQYF. CDR3 nucleotides: TGTGCCATCAGTGGAGGTGTCCGGGAAGGACACGAGCAGTACTTC.

This clonotype has at least ten counts. This chain links TRBV28 with TRBJ2-1; 10 bases align to TRBD2. The J segment lost 4 bases and the V segment lost 7 bases, leaving 7 bases of the junction unmatched. The CDR3 consists of 15 residues. Germline-derived CDR1 and CDR2 are MDHEN and SYDVKM. CDR3 sequence (DNA): TGTGCCAGCACCCTCCCGGGACTAGCGTACAATGAGCAGTTCTTC. Translating it yields CASTLPGLAYNEQFF.

This chain uses TRBV11-2 with TRBJ2-2; 12 bases fit TRBD2. This CDR3 is 17 amino acids long. Germline lookup yields CDR1 SGHAT and CDR2 FQNNGV. The junction had 11 bases not matched to a gene; V was cut back by 7 bases and J by 5 bases. As DNA, the CDR3 is TGTGCCAGCATCGAGACCGGACTAGCGGGAAATACCGGGGAGCTGTTTTTT. Translating gives CASIETGLAGNTGELFF.

This clonotype was detected ten times or more. The chain has TRBV25-1 and TRBJ1-1, with 10 bases fitting TRBD1. Germline values: CDR1 MGHDK, CDR2 SYGVNS. There are 14 residues in the CDR3. V shed 6 bases, J shed 5 bases, and the junction held 6 bases outside the gene matches. CDR3 in DNA: TGTGCCAGCAGGACAGGGGGCGAGGGAACTGAAGCTTTCTTT. Translation: CASRTGGEGTEAFF.

This clonotype was seen ten or more times. The chain links TRBV29-1 to TRBJ2-4; D is perhaps TRBD1 (6 bases). CDR1 and CDR2 from the germline V gene are SQVTM and ANQGSEA. V gave up 5 bases and J gave up 6 bases, with 11 bases separating them. This CDR3 has 12 amino acids. CDR3 in amino acids: CSVRQGINIQYF. Here the CDR3 DNA reads TGCAGCGTTCGTCAGGGGATAAACATTCAGTACTTC.

Worth noting for this clonotype: A read error may explain this, as a much larger clone is one base away. The chain uses TRBV7-3 and TRBJ2-7; D remains unclear. CDR1 and CDR2 (germline): SGHTA, FQGTGA. The CDR3 sequence is 15 residues long. The V end lost 2 bases, the J end lost 6 bases, and 17 bases lay between the germline ends. The CDR3 coding sequence is TGTGCCAGCAGCTTAGGGCCAAAGGGCCTTTTCGAGCAGTACTTC. Amino acid sequence: CASSLGPKGLFEQYF.

This clonotype appeared many times. The chain has TRBV25-1 and TRBJ2-7; 15 bases are a match to TRBD2. Germline V gene lookup returns CDR1 MGHDK and CDR2 SYGVNS. This CDR3 is built from 15 residues. The J segment lost 5 bases and the V segment lost 4 bases, leaving 3 bases of the junction unmatched. CDR3 protein: CASSGGLAGGHEQYF. The CDR3 region has the DNA TGTGCCAGCAGTGGGGGACTAGCGGGAGGCCACGAGCAGTACTTC.

This clonotype was counted only a few times. This chain joins TRBV10-3 and TRBJ2-1, with 8 bases fitting TRBD2. The germline V gene has CDR1 ENHRY and CDR2 SYGVKD. CDR3 length equals 10 residues. After removal of 8 bases from V and 12 bases from J, the junction contained 3 bases not matched to a gene. This CDR3 is CAIGGRRQFF. CDR3 DNA sequence: TGTGCCATCGGCGGGAGGCGGCAGTTCTTC.

This sequence joins TRBV6-6 and TRBJ1-6; perhaps TRBD1 as D (6 bases). The CDR3 spans 14 residues. Germline loops: CDR1 MNHNY, CDR2 SVGAGI (reference sequence). V was cut by 3 bases and J by 7 bases, with 10 bases left in between. The CDR3 here is CASSYRDTNSPLHF. In DNA, the CDR3 is TGTGCCAGCAGTTATCGGGACACGAATTCACCCCTCCACTTT.

The gene calls are TRBV29-1 and TRBJ1-1; D perhaps matches TRBD1 (6 bases). The CDR3 consists of 14 residues. Germline lookup yields CDR1 SQVTM and CDR2 ANQGSEA. The V gene lost 6 bases and the J gene lost 2 bases, with 16 bases spanning the gap. The CDR3 DNA reads as TGCAGCGTCGCTCCTTTGACAGGAAACACTGAAGCTTTCTTT. It specifies CSVAPLTGNTEAFF.

This sequence joins TRBV5-1 and TRBJ2-7, with no clear D. This CDR3 has 15 amino acids. CDR1 and CDR2 (germline): SGHRS, YFSETQ. V was trimmed by 2 bases and J by 0 bases, leaving 12 bases between them. The CDR3 loop is CASSFESRYSYEQYF. The DNA for the CDR3 is TGCGCCAGCAGCTTTGAATCCAGGTACTCCTACGAGCAGTACTTC.